Each of the 8 T cell receptor beta chains below was sequenced from the same sample in a study of cytomegalovirus exposure and HLA in healthy donors. Use of 60 Vbeta and 13 Jbeta primers characterized the PCR. Assay: immunoSEQ multiplex PCR; the TCRdb copy retains only in-frame clones and omits some. The data contain about 180,000 clones, more than 60% of them singletons. The material sequenced was PBMCs. These receptors were collected from a man aged 18 to 30 in good health and CMV-seronegative.

The chain is built from TRBV21-1 and TRBJ2-5; the table names TRBD2, a call not compared with the DNA. TRBV21-1 is listed as a pseudogene. The CDR3 totals 14 residues. This chain's CDR3 is CASSKDNAVETQYF. The CDR3 region has the DNA TGTGCCAGCAGCAAAGATAATGCGGTTGAGACCCAGTACTTC.

In its sample, this clone was seen a few times. The chain combines TRBV5-1 with TRBJ2-1; D ambiguous. Trimming left V 7 bases short and J 4 bases short, with 12 bases between. Per the germline V gene, CDR1 is SGHRS and CDR2 is YFSETQ. This CDR3 is 13 amino acids long. The CDR3 region is CASRVETYNEQFF. As DNA, the CDR3 is TGCGCCAGCCGGGTAGAAACTTACAATGAGCAGTTCTTC.

The rearrangement uses TRBV30 and TRBJ1-4; TRBD1 is a possible D gene (5 bases). The CDR3 extends over 17 amino acids. The V gene lost 3 bases and the J gene lost 0 bases, with 17 bases spanning the gap. CDR1 is GTSNPN, CDR2 SVGIG, per germline (reference sequence). The CDR3 is CAWRGGSGGATNEKLFF. The CDR3 DNA is TGTGCCTGGAGGGGGGGGAGTGGAGGGGCAACTAATGAAAAACTGTTTTTT.

This clone turned up a few times. The chain links TRBV7-3 to TRBJ1-2; D gene ambiguous. With 8 bases removed from V and 5 bases from J, the gap between germline ends came to 21 bases. The CDR3 contains 15 residues. Germline loops: CDR1 SGHTA, CDR2 FQGTGA. The DNA for the CDR3 is TGTGCCAGCTCACTTAGCCCAAACGGGGTTTATGGCTACACCTTC. Translated: CASSLSPNGVYGYTF.

The V and J genes are TRBV5-6 and TRBJ2-2; 8 positions agree with TRBD1. After removal of 2 bases from V and 4 bases from J, the junction contained 4 bases not matched to a gene. This CDR3 is built from 15 residues. Germline loops: CDR1 SGHDT, CDR2 YYEEEE. The CDR3 bases are TGTGCCAGCAGCTTAAGACAGGGGATCACCGGGGAGCTGTTTTTT. Protein sequence: CASSLRQGITGELFF.

The chain recombines TRBV7-9 with TRBJ1-4; D is possibly TRBD1 (6 bases). The CDR3 has 15 residues. Germline CDR1 is SEHNR and CDR2 is FQNEAQ (reference sequence). The V and J ends lost 1 base and 8 bases respectively, with 14 bases between them. This chain's CDR3 is CASSLVLGAREKLFF. The CDR3 DNA sequence: TGTGCCAGCAGCTTAGTTTTGGGGGCGCGGGAAAAACTGTTTTTT.

J is TRBJ2-1 and V is TRBV5-6; 7 bases line up with TRBD1. The CDR3 has 14 residues. Germline CDR1 and CDR2: SGHDT and YYEEEE. The trim removed 1 base at V and 6 bases at J, leaving 4 bases unmatched. The CDR3 sequence is CASSLNRGFNEQFF. CDR3 bases: TGTGCCAGCAGCTTGAACAGGGGTTTCAATGAGCAGTTCTTC.

The chain has TRBV6-5 and TRBJ1-1, with TRBD1 as a possible D gene (5 bases). The CDR3 is made up of 13 amino acids. Trimming stripped 0 bases from V and 7 bases from J, with 9 bases between. Germline V CDR1 and CDR2: MNHEY, SVGAGI. Here the CDR3 reads CASSYSQDYEAFF. The CDR3 DNA follows: TGTGCCAGCAGTTACTCACAGGACTATGAAGCTTTCTTT.